Below are 18 T cell receptor beta chains sequenced from a single sample in a study of T cell repertoires in cytomegalovirus infection. TCRdb re-called the reads with MiXCR, one entry per CDR3 protein. The sample lists 400,000 or so distinct CDR3 sequences, roughly a third occurring once. Sample: PBMCs. Receptors were obtained from a human donor in good health (CMV status not recorded). Some clones in this sample may be carry-over from other donors' samples.

As regards this clonotype: A read error is likely, as this CDR3 ends without the conserved phenylalanine or tryptophan. The DNA is omitted, as the CDR3 cannot be located on it reliably, and the CDR3 follows TCRdb's listing. CDR3: CASREGGEYL. The chain couples TRBV10-2 to TRBJ2-7; the listed D gene, TRBD1, was not tested against the DNA. The CDR3 extends over 10 residues, inclusive of both ends. CDR1 and CDR2 (germline): WSHSY, SAAADI.

This clonotype was counted only a few times. This chain uses TRBV6-5 with TRBJ1-1; D remains unclear. This CDR3 has 13 amino acids. Germline values: CDR1 MNHEY, CDR2 SVGAGI. Trimming shortened V by 0 bases and J by 6 bases, and 8 bases separated the two germline ends. In DNA form, the CDR3 reads TGTGCCAGCAGTTACTCGAGAACTTCTGAAGCTTTCTTT. Translated: CASSYSRTSEAFF.

This clonotype was seen more than once but under ten times. The genes are TRBV12-3 or TRBV12-4 and TRBJ1-2; D unresolved. This CDR3 is built from 14 residues. Between the trimmed V and J ends, which lost 6 bases and 3 bases, there was a span of 14 bases. The CDR3, as DNA: TGTGCCAGCAGCCGCCGTTTAGTGGACTATGGCTACACCTTC. As protein: CASSRRLVDYGYTF.

This clonotype was counted only a few times. The chain is built from TRBV6-2 or TRBV6-3 and TRBJ2-7; D might be TRBD1 (6 bases). The CDR3 runs 14 residues. Germline-derived CDR1 and CDR2 are MNHEY and SVGEGT. V was shortened by 4 bases and J by 2 bases, with 12 bases between the two germline ends. The CDR3 region is CASSSIGQPYEQYF. As DNA, the CDR3 is TGTGCCAGCAGTTCAATCGGACAGCCCTACGAGCAGTACTTC.

Many counts were recorded for this clonotype. This chain uses TRBV5-6 with TRBJ2-2; D ambiguous. Trimming removed 1 base from V and 2 bases from J, with 6 bases in between. Germline CDR1 SGHDT, CDR2 YYEEEE. CDR3 size: 14 residues. DNA for the CDR3: TGTGCCAGCAGCTTGAGGTCTAACACCGGGGAGCTGTTTTTT. Its translation is CASSLRSNTGELFF. Full variable domain (missing parts from reference TRBV5-6 and TRBJ2-2): DAGVTQSPTHLIKTRGQQVTLRCSPKSGHDTVSWYQQALGQGPQFIFQYYEEEERQRGNFPDRFSGHQFPNYSSELNVNALLLGDSALYLCASSLRSNTGELFFGEGSRLTVL.

Notes on this clonotype: This may be a read error, as it is one base from a much larger clone. The chain carries TRBV7-4 and TRBJ2-1, with TRBD2 identical over 10 bases. Germline loops: CDR1 SGHVT, CDR2 SQSDAQ. CDR3 size: 15 residues. The CDR3: CASSLVLAGDNDQFF. The CDR3 DNA reads TGTGCCAGCAGCTTAGTGCTAGCGGGGGATAATGATCAGTTCTTC.

This clonotype appeared a few times. The chain's CDR3 is CASTPEETQYF. CDR3 nucleotide sequence: TGTGCCAGCACCCCCGAAGAGACCCAGTACTTC. The chain combines TRBV7-9 with TRBJ2-5; D is ambiguous. This CDR3 has 11 residues. Trimming took off 7 bases at V and 3 bases at J, with 6 bases between the two ends. CDR1 SEHNR and CDR2 FQNEAQ come from the germline V gene (reference sequence).

This chain joins TRBV7-6 and TRBJ2-2; 8 nucleotides agree with TRBD2. Trimming at V came to 5 bases and at J to 5 bases, leaving 16 bases not matched to a gene. This CDR3 contains 18 residues. Germline V gene sequence: CDR1 SGHVS, CDR2 FNYEAQ. DNA for the CDR3: TGTGCCAGCAGCCCAGTGGGCCTGAGCGGGGGACGGACCGGGGAGCTGTTTTTT. It yields the protein CASSPVGLSGGRTGELFF.

This clonotype was counted ten times or more. The junction shows a germline mismatch at one end, possibly a read error. V is TRBV25-1 and J is TRBJ1-5; 10 nucleotides line up with TRBD1. Germline CDR1 and CDR2: MGHDK and SYGVNS. The CDR3 runs 16 residues. The CDR3 sequence: CASSSASGTGDQPQHF. CDR3 nucleotides: TGTGCCAGCAGTTCAGCTTCGGGGACAGGGGATCAACCCCAGCATTTT.

This clonotype was seen more than once but under ten times. The rearrangement uses TRBV4-3 and TRBJ2-1; D might be TRBD2 (6 bases). The CDR3 length is 15 residues. The V end was cut by 1 base, the J end by 8 bases, with 15 bases between. Germline-derived CDR1 and CDR2 are LGHNA and YSLEER. CDR3: CASSQVGTSRDEQFF. DNA for the CDR3: TGCGCCAGCAGCCAAGTGGGGACTTCCCGGGATGAGCAGTTCTTC.

The gene calls are TRBV10-3 and TRBJ1-5; D might be TRBD1 (6 bases). CDR1 is ENHRY and CDR2 is SYGVKD in the germline V gene. The CDR3 loop spans 14 amino acids. Deletions cut 4 bases from V and 6 bases from J, with 13 bases between. CDR3 in amino acids: CAISGGGGGQPQHF. The CDR3 DNA reads TGTGCCATCAGTGGTGGGGGGGGCGGTCAGCCCCAGCATTTT.

This clonotype turned up a few times. At one end, the junction sequence differs from germline, possibly due to a read error. The chain couples TRBV7-6 to TRBJ2-5; D perhaps matches TRBD2 (5 bases). CDR1 SGHVS and CDR2 FNYEAQ come from the germline V gene. The CDR3 consists of 15 residues. CDR3 sequence: CASSLASSAGETQYF. CDR3 nucleotides: TGTGCTAGCAGCTTAGCGTCAAGCGCGGGAGAGACCCAGTACTTC.

The genes are TRBV29-1 and TRBJ2-5; no definite D call. Trimming took 5 bases from V and 8 from J, leaving 21 bases between them. The CDR3 sequence is 14 residues long. CDR1 and CDR2 (germline): SQVTM, ANQGSEA. CDR3 sequence: CSVPDTIRPGTQYF. Written as DNA, the CDR3 is TGCAGCGTTCCCGACACCATCCGACCCGGTACCCAGTACTTC.

In this sample, this clonotype turned up a few times. The chain recombines TRBV7-2 with TRBJ1-4; D ambiguous. Germline-derived CDR1 and CDR2 are SGHTA and FQGNSA. The CDR3 is 15 amino acids. Trimming took off 2 bases at V and 7 bases at J, with 14 bases between the two ends. This CDR3 reads CASSLSIGFREKLFF. CDR3 sequence (DNA): TGTGCCAGCAGCTTATCTATCGGGTTTCGTGAAAAACTGTTTTTT.

The sample holds one count of this clonotype. The rearrangement joins TRBV7-6 to TRBJ2-1; D unclear. The J call may be mistaken, given a closer DNA end match to TRBJ2-7. The germline gives CDR1 SGHVS, CDR2 FNYEAQ. This CDR3 region has 12 residues. The CDR3 bases are TGTGCCAGCAGGCCACTAAACAATGAGCAGTACTTC. This codes for CASRPLNNEQYF.

This clonotype was picked up a small number of times. A much larger clone sits a single nucleotide away, making a read error possible. This chain joins TRBV6-2 or TRBV6-3 and TRBJ2-2, with 8 positions matching TRBD1. The germline V gene has CDR1 MNHEY and CDR2 SVGEGT. The CDR3 is 15 residues long. V was pared by 7 bases and J by 1 base, with 5 bases of the junction left unmatched. DNA for the CDR3: TGTGCCAGCACCTTCGGGACAGGGAACACCGGGGAGCTGTTTTTT. The encoded protein is CASTFGTGNTGELFF.

This chain uses TRBV7-9 with TRBJ1-1; 7 nucleotides agree with TRBD1. The CDR3 contains 16 residues. Germline CDR1 SEHNR, CDR2 FQNEAQ (reference sequence). The trim removed 11 bases at V and 1 base at J, leaving 16 bases unmatched. CDR3 loop: CALAPQGVVGNTEAFF. The CDR3, as DNA: TGTGCCCTCGCCCCCCAGGGGGTAGTCGGGAACACTGAAGCTTTCTTT. The full variable domain, rest sourced from reference TRBV7-9 and TRBJ1-1, is DTGVSQNPRHKITKRGQNVTFRCDPISEHNRLYWYRQTLGQGPEFLTYFQNEAQLEKSRLLSDRFSAERPKGSFSTLEIQRTEQGDSAMYLCALAPQGVVGNTEAFFGQGTRLTVV.

V is TRBV5-4 and J is TRBJ2-1; unclear D gene. Per germline, CDR1 SGHNT and CDR2 YYREEE (reference sequence). The germline V and J ends were trimmed by 1 base and 4 bases, with 9 bases remaining between them. The CDR3 is 14 residues long. The CDR3 nucleotides read TGTGCCAGCAGCTTGCGTTCAGCGTACAATGAGCAGTTCTTC. This translates into CASSLRSAYNEQFF.